The 24 T cell receptor beta chains reported below all come from one sample, sequenced in a study of spatial heterogeneity in lung cancer. TCRdb used MiXCR to reprocess the 5' RACE reads, holding one entry per CDR3 protein. In the table there are some 11,000 distinct CDR3 sequences, approximately 4.7% of which are singletons. These receptors' antigens are unknown. Findings of the study overall: How many expanded intratumoral alpha and beta TCRs were present tracked the tumor mutation count, which was a count of nonsynonymous mutations.

Time point indicated: sample taken at primary tumor resection. The starting material was lung tumor tissue, obtained at surgery. The receptors shown here come from a male donor with early-stage non-small cell lung cancer.

By share, this clonotype counts as medium-sized. This beta chain is an off-target read within a library intended for alpha chains, so its frequency means little. The rearrangement uses TRBV6-7 and TRBJ2-3; 7 bases agree with TRBD2. TRBV6-7 is an ORF, and what it does is uncertain. The CDR3 loop spans 15 amino acids. Germline trimming cut 2 bases from V and 0 bases from J; bases unmatched to any gene: 2. In DNA, the CDR3 is TGTGCCAGCAGTTACGGCGGGAGTAGCACAGATACGCAGTATTTT. This codes for CASSYGGSSTDTQYF.

This clonotype was detected ten times or more. The library was designed around alpha chains, so this beta chain is a stray read whose abundance carries little weight. This chain uses TRBV5-1 with TRBJ2-2; D might be TRBD1 or TRBD2, each matching 5 bases. The germline V and J ends were trimmed by 0 bases and 0 bases, with 9 bases remaining between them. Germline-derived CDR1 and CDR2 are SGHRS and YFSETQ. The CDR3 spans 16 residues. CDR3 bases: TGCGCCAGCAGCTTGGTTGGGGGAGCGAACACCGGGGAGCTGTTTTTT. Protein: CASSLVGGANTGELFF. The variable domain in full, with the rest retrieved from reference TRBV5-1 and TRBJ2-2, is KAGVTQTPRYLIKTRGQQVTLSCSPISGHRSVSWYQQTPGQGLQFLFEYFSETQRNKGNFPGRFSGRQFSNSRSEMNVSTLELGDSALYLCASSLVGGANTGELFFGEGSRLTVL.

As concerns this clonotype: The library was prepared for alpha chains; this beta chain is a stray read, so its frequency means little. The chain has TRBV7-8 and TRBJ2-5; 7 bases agree with TRBD1. The CDR3 has 14 amino acids. In germline, CDR1 is SGHVS, CDR2 FQNEAQ. V lost 2 bases and J lost 9; bases outside the gene matches: 9. The CDR3 region is CASSLTDRDGAQYF. The CDR3 coding sequence is TGTGCCAGCAGCTTAACAGACAGGGACGGGGCCCAGTACTTC.

This clonotype showed up many times. The library was designed around alpha chains, so this beta chain is a stray read whose abundance carries little weight. V is TRBV28 and J is TRBJ2-3; D not certain. Germline V gene lookup returns CDR1 MDHEN and CDR2 SYDVKM. Trimming removed 3 bases at V and 2 bases at J, with 9 bases between. CDR3 length: 14 residues. For the CDR3, the DNA is TGTGCCAGCAGTTTCTCTGATATCACAGATACGCAGTATTTT. This gives the protein CASSFSDITDTQYF.

This clonotype has a count of ten or more. In a library made to pick up alpha chains, this beta chain is a stray read with a size that means little. The gene calls are TRBV4-1 and TRBJ2-7; D call uncertain. Germline V gene sequence: CDR1 MGHRA, CDR2 YSYEKL. This CDR3 contains 14 residues. Trimming pared 0 bases from V and 4 bases from J, leaving 10 bases between. Here the CDR3 DNA reads TGCGCCAGCAGCCAAGAGGTCACCCTTTACGAGCAGTACTTC. It translates to CASSQEVTLYEQYF.

In its sample, this clonotype was seen many times. Since the library was made to target alpha chains, this beta chain is a stray read and its abundance is not meaningful. The rearrangement uses TRBV28 and TRBJ2-1, with TRBD2 matching 14 bases. J lost 4 bases, V lost 6 bases, and 8 bases had no gene match. Germline assignment: CDR1 MDHEN and CDR2 SYDVKM. The CDR3 consists of 17 residues. The CDR3 sequence: CASRAGLAGGSYNEQFF. Here the CDR3 DNA reads TGTGCCAGCAGGGCCGGACTAGCGGGAGGATCTTACAATGAGCAGTTCTTC.

This clonotype was picked up many times. This beta chain is a stray read from a library made for alpha chains; its abundance is not meaningful. The rearrangement links TRBV9 to TRBJ2-5; tentative D call: TRBD1 (5 bases). Deletions cut 4 bases from V and 0 bases from J, with 10 bases between. This CDR3 contains 14 residues. From germline, CDR1 is SGDLS and CDR2 YYNGEE. CDR3 in DNA: TGTGCCAGCAGCCCTGGGGCAGACCAAGAGACCCAGTACTTC. Protein product: CASSPGADQETQYF.

This clonotype has at least ten counts. This beta chain was picked up by a library intended for alpha chains and is off target, so its count carries little meaning. J is TRBJ1-1 and V is TRBV29-1; 8 bases are a match to TRBD1. This CDR3 spans 14 amino acids. CDR1 SQVTM and CDR2 ANQGSEA come from the germline V gene. Unmatched junction bases numbered 7, after V lost 3 bases and J lost 4 bases. Written as DNA, the CDR3 is TGCAGCGTTGACGGACAGGGAGCCGGCACTGAAGCTTTCTTT. Its protein product is CSVDGQGAGTEAFF.

This clonotype was found many times. The size of this beta chain means little, since it is a stray read in a library made for alpha chains. The V and J genes are TRBV10-3 and TRBJ1-5; D is possibly TRBD1 (6 bases). There are 15 residues in the CDR3. Germline V gene sequence: CDR1 ENHRY, CDR2 SYGVKD. V was shortened by 3 bases and J by 3 bases, with 12 bases between the two germline ends. In DNA form, the CDR3 reads TGTGCCATCAGTGATAGACAGGCCACCAATCAGCCCCAGCATTTT. Protein: CAISDRQATNQPQHF.

A few counts support this clonotype. This beta chain is an unintended read in a library built for alpha chains; its size means little. V gene TRBV7-2 combines with J gene TRBJ1-3; 7 bases fit TRBD1. V lost 5 bases to trimming and J lost 2 bases; unmatched junction nucleotides: 6. Per germline, CDR1 SGHTA and CDR2 FQGNSA. This CDR3 has 15 residues. CDR3 in amino acids: CASSPNQGAGNTIYF. The CDR3 nucleotides are TGTGCCAGCAGCCCTAATCAGGGGGCTGGAAACACCATATATTTT.

To note about this clonotype: For a library built for alpha chains, this beta chain is a stray read; little rests on its size. This rearrangement joins TRBV24-1 to TRBJ2-5, with TRBD1 as a possible D gene (6 bases). V lost 3 bases, J lost 3 bases, and 13 bases lay in between. This CDR3 has 15 residues. Germline V gives CDR1 KGHDR, CDR2 SFDVKD. For the CDR3, the DNA is TGTGCCACCAGTGATCAAGGACAGCTCAAAGAGACCCAGTACTTC. The encoded protein is CATSDQGQLKETQYF.

Note on this clonotype: The library was designed around alpha chains, so this beta chain is a stray read whose abundance carries little weight. The genes are TRBV20-1 and TRBJ2-3; 10 positions match TRBD2. Per germline, CDR1 DFQATT and CDR2 SNEGSKA (reference sequence). This CDR3 is 14 amino acids long. In DNA form, the CDR3 reads TGCGGGGCCCCCCAGCGGGAGGGGACAGATACGCAGTATTTT. It translates to CGAPQREGTDTQYF.

In its sample, this clonotype ranks as medium-sized. This beta chain appears as a stray read in a library generated for alpha chains; its size is not informative. This chain connects TRBV12-3 or TRBV12-4 to TRBJ2-3; the D is unclear. V was clipped by 6 bases and J by 5 bases, with 9 bases between them. CDR3 length equals 12 residues. CDR3 amino acids: CASSPARDTQYF. The CDR3 nucleotides are TGTGCCAGCAGCCCCGCTAGAGATACGCAGTATTTT.

This clonotype was seen many times. With the library built for alpha chains, this beta chain is off target and its frequency is not meaningful. This sequence joins TRBV10-3 and TRBJ2-3, with 7 bases lining up with TRBD1. The ends lost 3 bases at V and 5 bases at J; junction bases unmatched: 8. CDR1 is ENHRY, CDR2 SYGVKD, per germline. The CDR3 totals 15 residues. CDR3 protein: CAISDWDSMGDTQYF. CDR3 nucleotides: TGTGCCATCAGTGATTGGGACAGTATGGGAGATACGCAGTATTTT.

There are many counts of this clonotype. With the library built for alpha chains, this beta chain is off target and its frequency is not meaningful. V and J are TRBV2 and TRBJ2-1; 7 bases align to TRBD2. V lost 6 bases to trimming and J lost 9 bases; unmatched junction nucleotides: 5. Germline CDR1 and CDR2: SNHLY and FYNNEI. This CDR3 is 12 amino acids long. Here the CDR3 reads CASREPGGEQFF. The CDR3 DNA reads as TGTGCCAGCAGGGAGCCGGGGGGTGAGCAGTTCTTC.

The sample holds many counts of this clonotype. A library prepared for alpha chains yielded this beta chain as an off-target read; its size is of little meaning. The chain joins TRBV20-1 to TRBJ1-3; D is undetermined. V gave up 3 bases and J gave up 2 bases, with 2 bases separating them. Per the germline V gene, CDR1 is DFQATT and CDR2 is SNEGSKA (reference sequence). The CDR3 runs 11 residues. The CDR3: CSASAGNTIYF. The DNA of the CDR3 is TGCAGTGCTAGTGCTGGAAACACCATATATTTT.

This clonotype was seen ten or more times. The library was prepared for alpha chains; this beta chain is a stray read, so its frequency means little. The genes are TRBV12-3 or TRBV12-4 and TRBJ2-5, with 11 nucleotides matching TRBD2. The trim removed 2 bases at V and 5 bases at J, leaving 7 bases unmatched. This CDR3 contains 16 residues. The CDR3 reads CASSLRASGRMETQYF. The DNA for the CDR3 is TGTGCCAGCAGTTTAAGGGCTAGCGGGAGGATGGAGACCCAGTACTTC.

With respect to this clonotype: This beta chain is a stray sequence in a library constructed for alpha chains; its clone size is not meaningful. The chain combines TRBV6-1 with TRBJ2-5, with D unclear. The V and J ends lost 7 bases and 7 bases respectively, with 10 bases between them. CDR1 is MNHNS, CDR2 SASEGT, per germline. This CDR3 is built from 11 residues. CDR3: CASILHGTQYF. CDR3 DNA sequence: TGTGCCAGCATCCTACACGGGACCCAGTACTTC.

This clonotype was seen repeatedly, ten times or more. The size of this beta chain means little, since it is a stray read in a library made for alpha chains. This chain links TRBV27 with TRBJ1-5; tentative D call: TRBD1 (6 bases). The CDR3 runs 13 residues. V shed 4 bases and J shed 4 bases, with 8 bases lying between them. Germline CDR1 is MNHEY and CDR2 is SMNVEV (reference sequence). The CDR3 loop reads CASSWTVNQPQHF. The CDR3 bases are TGTGCCAGCAGTTGGACAGTAAATCAGCCCCAGCATTTT.

This clonotype was observed many times. This beta chain turned up in a library designed for alpha chains; as an off-target read, its abundance says little. The chain has TRBV10-2 and TRBJ2-3; no clear D gene. This CDR3 has 13 residues. V lost 0 bases to trimming and J lost 8 bases, with 9 bases between them. Per the germline V gene, CDR1 is WSHSY and CDR2 is SAAADI. The CDR3 coding sequence is TGCGCCAGCAGTGAGTCGGAGTTGGGTACGCAGTATTTT. This sequence encodes CASSESELGTQYF.

In its sample, this clonotype was seen many times. With the library built for alpha chains, this beta chain is off target and its frequency is not meaningful. The chain joins TRBV7-9 to TRBJ1-3, with TRBD1 as a possible D gene (6 bases). Germline assignment: CDR1 SEHNR and CDR2 FQNEAQ (reference sequence). The CDR3 runs 16 residues. V lost 1 base and J lost 4, with 14 bases in between. The CDR3 region has the DNA TGTGCCAGCAGCTTAGGAGCGGGGGCTCAGGGAAACACCATATATTTT. It yields the protein CASSLGAGAQGNTIYF.

This clonotype appeared many times. As an off-target read in a library built for alpha chains, this beta chain has a frequency of little significance. The genes are TRBV20-1 and TRBJ1-6; 11 nucleotides agree with TRBD1. The V gene's germline CDR1 is DFQATT and CDR2 SNEGSKA (reference sequence). The CDR3 has 14 residues. With V trimmed by 1 base and J by 9 bases, 2 bases remained unmatched. CDR3 nucleotide sequence: TGCAGTGCTAGAGGGACAGGGGGCGCTTCACCCCTCCACTTT. Translating gives CSARGTGGASPLHF.

This clonotype occurred a few times. Since the library was made to target alpha chains, this beta chain is a stray read and its abundance is not meaningful. The V call is TRBV20-1, the J call TRBJ2-3; TRBD2 aligns across 7 bases. J gave up 6 bases and V 3 bases, and 0 bases lay outside the gene matches. The CDR3 contains 11 residues. Germline V gene data show CDR1 as DFQATT and CDR2 as SNEGSKA (reference sequence). CDR3 sequence reads: CSARGGDTQYF. The DNA for the CDR3 is TGCAGTGCTAGGGGAGGGGATACGCAGTATTTT.

This clonotype was observed at least ten times. This beta chain came through as a stray read in a library set up for alpha chains, and its size says little. This sequence joins TRBV11-2 and TRBJ1-1, with D unresolved. Germline CDR1 reads SGHAT; CDR2 reads FQNNGV. The CDR3 totals 14 residues. Trimming took 5 bases from V and 10 from J, leaving 20 bases between them. CDR3 loop: CASSPGVSLLGAFF. The CDR3 nucleotides read TGTGCCAGCAGCCCCGGGGTTTCTCTCCTCGGAGCTTTCTTT.